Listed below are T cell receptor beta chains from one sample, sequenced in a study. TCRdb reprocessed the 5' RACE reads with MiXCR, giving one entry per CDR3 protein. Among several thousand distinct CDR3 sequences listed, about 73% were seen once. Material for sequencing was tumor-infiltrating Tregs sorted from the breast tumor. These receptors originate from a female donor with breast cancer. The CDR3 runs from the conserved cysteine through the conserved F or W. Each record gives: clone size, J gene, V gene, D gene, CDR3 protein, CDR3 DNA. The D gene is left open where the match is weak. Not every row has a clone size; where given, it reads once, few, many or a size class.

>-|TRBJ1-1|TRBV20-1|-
CSARTYGRSEAFF
TGCAGTGCAAGGACGTACGGCCGGAGTGAAGCTTTCTTT
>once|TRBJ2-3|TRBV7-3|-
CASSLIGSDTQYF
TGTGCCAGCAGCTTAATCGGGAGTGATACGCAGTATTTT
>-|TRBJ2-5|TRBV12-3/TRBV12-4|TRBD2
CASSGLAGGPRETQYF
TGTGCCAGCAGTGGACTAGCGGGGGGCCCTCGAGAGACCCAGTACTTC
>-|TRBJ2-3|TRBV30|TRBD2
CAWSLLAGPTDTQYF
TGTGCCTGGAGTCTCCTAGCGGGACCCACAGATACGCAGTATTTT
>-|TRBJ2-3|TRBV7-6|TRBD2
CASSLGAGGGTDTQYF
TGTGCCAGCAGCTTAGGAGCGGGGGGGGGTACGGATACGCAGTATTTT
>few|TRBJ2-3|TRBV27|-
CASKTGSITDTQYF
TGTGCCAGCAAGACAGGATCAATCACAGATACGCAGTATTTT
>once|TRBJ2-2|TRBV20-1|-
CSAPVFSGTGELFF
TGCAGTGCTCCGGTTTTTAGCGGAACCGGGGAGCTGTTTTTT
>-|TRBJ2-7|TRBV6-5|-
CASSYAPWGDYEQYF
TGTGCCAGCAGTTACGCCCCGTGGGGAGATTACGAGCAGTACTTC
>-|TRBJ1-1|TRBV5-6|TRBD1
CASSSTGGAGTEAFF
TGTGCCAGCAGCTCCACAGGGGGCGCAGGCACTGAAGCTTTCTTT
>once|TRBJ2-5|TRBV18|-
CASSPGETQYF
TGTGCCAGCTCACCAGGGGAGACCCAGTACTTC
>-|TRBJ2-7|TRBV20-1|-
CSAAPGTPAFEQYF
TGCAGTGCAGCCCCCGGGACACCAGCCTTCGAGCAGTACTTC
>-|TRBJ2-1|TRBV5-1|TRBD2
CASTRGGAGSSSYNEQFF
TGCGCCAGCACCCGCGGGGGGGCAGGATCCAGCTCCTACAATGAGCAGTTCTTC
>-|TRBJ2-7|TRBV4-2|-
CASSQDNSRSSYEQYF
TGTGCCAGCAGCCAAGATAACAGTCGTAGCTCCTACGAGCAGTACTTC
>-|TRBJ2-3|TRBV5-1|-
CASSSGTDTQYF
TGCGCCAGCAGCTCCGGCACAGATACGCAGTATTTT
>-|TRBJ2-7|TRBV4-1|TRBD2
CASSPQPGGHEQYF
TGCGCCAGCAGCCCCCAACCGGGAGGCCATGAGCAGTACTTC
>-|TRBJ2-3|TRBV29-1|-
CSVGGRGVGTDTQYF
TGCAGCGTTGGGGGAAGGGGGGTGGGCACAGATACGCAGTATTTT
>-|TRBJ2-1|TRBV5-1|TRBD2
CASSGTPGTSGRNEQFF
TGCGCCAGCAGCGGCACTCCCGGGACTAGCGGGAGAAATGAGCAGTTCTTC
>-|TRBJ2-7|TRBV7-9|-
CASSAFSEQYF
TGTGCCAGCAGCGCATTCTCCGAGCAGTACTTC
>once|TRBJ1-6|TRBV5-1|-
CASSLALLSGESNSPLHF
TGCGCCAGCAGCTTGGCCTTGCTGTCAGGGGAGAGTAATTCACCCCTCCACTTT
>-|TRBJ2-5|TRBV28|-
CASSSTGSEETQYF
TGTGCCAGCAGTTCAACCGGGTCGGAAGAGACCCAGTACTTC
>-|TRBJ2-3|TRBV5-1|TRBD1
CASSSTRTGISDTQYF
TGCGCCAGCAGCTCGACCCGGACAGGGATTTCAGATACGCAGTATTTT
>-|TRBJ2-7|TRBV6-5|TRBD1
CASSSRSGTGPSEQYF
TGTGCCAGCAGCTCAAGATCCGGGACAGGGCCCTCCGAGCAGTACTTC
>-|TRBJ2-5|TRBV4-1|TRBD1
CASSQSGGTQYF
TGCGCCAGCAGCCAGTCAGGGGGGACCCAGTACTTC
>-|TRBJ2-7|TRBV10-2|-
CASSVNSGPHEQYF
TGCGCCAGCAGTGTCAATTCGGGCCCCCACGAGCAGTACTTC
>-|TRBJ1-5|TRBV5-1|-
CASSGGPGRPQHF
TGCGCCAGCAGCGGGGGTCCCGGTCGGCCCCAGCATTTT
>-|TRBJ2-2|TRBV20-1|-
CSASTATSNTGELFF
TGCAGTGCTAGTACGGCTACCTCGAACACCGGGGAGCTGTTTTTT